This TCR beta chain was identified during a study of cytomegalovirus exposure and HLA in healthy donors. For the study at large: The approximately 670 first-cohort repertoires shared a platform with the 100 to 150 validation repertoires, as reported in a later analysis. Overall study results and limits: In vitro checks showed that a few CMV-associated chains really do target CMV antigens. The investigators catalogued 150 or so TCR beta chains as cytomegalovirus-associated. The tendency of first-cohort TCR clusters to co-occur in the 120 validation repertoires was the finding of a later analysis.

A word on this clone: Antigen unknown.

Germline CDR1 is SNHLY and CDR2 is FYNNEI. The CDR3 sequence is 15 residues long. With V trimmed by 6 bases and J by 1 base, 8 bases remained unmatched. The method was immunoSEQ multiplex PCR; TCRdb's version includes in-frame clones alone and lacks a portion of them. Here the sample spans over 200,000 clones, approximately 86% being singletons. The sequence came from a woman aged 18-29 years in good health and CMV-seronegative. J is TRBJ2-7 and V is TRBV2; 8 nucleotides agree with TRBD2. Input material: PBMCs. As DNA, the CDR3 is TGTGCCAGCAGCGCCCTCGGACTAGCTTCCTACGAGCAGTACTTC. It yields the protein CASSALGLASYEQYF.